Here is one T cell receptor (beta chain) with its context. Its antigen is unidentified. The record originates from a study of T cells in Graves' hyperthyroidism and ophthalmopathy. Study details: Peripheral blood samples were taken at initial diagnosis, prior to any treatment. Study conclusions and caveats: The model forecast ophthalmopathy, anticipating it by a median around 6.5 months before onset.

The germline V gene has CDR1 SEHNR and CDR2 FQNEAQ (reference sequence). Trimming took 8 bases from V and 3 from J; bases not matched to a gene: 9. The CDR3 runs 15 residues. The TCR beta CDR3 regions underwent amplification using RNA transcripts as the source. TCR CDR3 regions were first amplified by RT-PCR with HTBI primers. Via MiXCR, TCRdb re-called the multiplex PCR reads, giving one row per CDR3 protein. The sample consists of hundreds of thousands of distinct CDR3 sequences, less than 25% of them appearing once. Uncontrolled infection, other autoimmune disease, pregnancy or lactation disqualified patients from enrolment. Diagnoses were made from clinical symptoms, serum measures (thyroxine and TRAb), thyroid ultrasound and orbital computed tomography.

This rearrangement joins TRBV7-9 to TRBJ2-1; 8 positions match TRBD2. This TCR was sampled from a man in his thirties or forties with Graves' ophthalmopathy. Input material: blood. CDR3 residues: CASGAAGGSYNEQFF. The CDR3 DNA reads as TGTGCCAGCGGTGCCGCGGGAGGCAGCTACAATGAGCAGTTCTTC.